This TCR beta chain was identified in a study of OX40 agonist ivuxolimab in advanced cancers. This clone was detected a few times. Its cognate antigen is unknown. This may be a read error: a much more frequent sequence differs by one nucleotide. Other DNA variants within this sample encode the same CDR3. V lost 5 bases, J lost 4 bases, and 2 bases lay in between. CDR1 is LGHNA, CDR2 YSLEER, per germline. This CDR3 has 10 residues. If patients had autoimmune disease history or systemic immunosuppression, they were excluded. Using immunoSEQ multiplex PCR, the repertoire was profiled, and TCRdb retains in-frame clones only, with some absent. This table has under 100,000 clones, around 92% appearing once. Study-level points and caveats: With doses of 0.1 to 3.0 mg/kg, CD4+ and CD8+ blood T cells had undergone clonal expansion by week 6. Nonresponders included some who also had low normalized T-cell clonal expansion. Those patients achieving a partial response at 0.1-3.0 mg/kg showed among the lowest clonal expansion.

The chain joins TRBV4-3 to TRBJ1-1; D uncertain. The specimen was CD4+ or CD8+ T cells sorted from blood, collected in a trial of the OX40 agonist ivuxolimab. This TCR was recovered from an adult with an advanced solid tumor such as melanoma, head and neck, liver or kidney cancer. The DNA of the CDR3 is TGCGCCAGCAGCGGCACTGAAGCTTTCTTT. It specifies CASSGTEAFF.